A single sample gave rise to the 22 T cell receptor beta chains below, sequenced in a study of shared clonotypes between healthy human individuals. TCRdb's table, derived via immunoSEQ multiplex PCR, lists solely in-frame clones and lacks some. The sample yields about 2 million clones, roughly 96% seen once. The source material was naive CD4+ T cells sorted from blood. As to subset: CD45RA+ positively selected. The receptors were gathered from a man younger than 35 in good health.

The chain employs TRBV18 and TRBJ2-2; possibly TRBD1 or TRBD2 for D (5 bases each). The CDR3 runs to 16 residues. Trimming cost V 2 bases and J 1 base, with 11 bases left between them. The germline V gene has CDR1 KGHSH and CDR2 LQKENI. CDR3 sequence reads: CASSPLGTGNTGELFF. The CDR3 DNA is TGTGCCAGCTCACCATTGGGGACGGGGAACACCGGGGAGCTGTTTTTT.

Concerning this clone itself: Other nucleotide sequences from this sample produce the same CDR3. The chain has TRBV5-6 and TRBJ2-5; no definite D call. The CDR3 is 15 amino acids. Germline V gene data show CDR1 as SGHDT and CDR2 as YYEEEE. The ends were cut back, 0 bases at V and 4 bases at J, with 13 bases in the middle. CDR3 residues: CASSLGGVGGETQYF. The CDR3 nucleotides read TGTGCCAGCAGCTTGGGTGGGGTCGGTGGAGAGACCCAGTACTTC.

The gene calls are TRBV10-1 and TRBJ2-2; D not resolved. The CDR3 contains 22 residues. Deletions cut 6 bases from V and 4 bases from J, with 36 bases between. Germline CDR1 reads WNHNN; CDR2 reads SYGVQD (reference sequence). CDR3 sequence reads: CASSEVGFDLSLAERPTGELFF. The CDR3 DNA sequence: TGCGCCAGCAGCGAGGTAGGGTTTGACTTAAGCCTCGCCGAGAGACCCACCGGGGAGCTGTTTTTT.

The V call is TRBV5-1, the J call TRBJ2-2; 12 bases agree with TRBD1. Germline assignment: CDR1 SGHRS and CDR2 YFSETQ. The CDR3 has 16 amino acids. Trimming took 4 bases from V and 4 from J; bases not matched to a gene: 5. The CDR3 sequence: CASSDPGQGATGELFF. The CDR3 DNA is TGCGCCAGCAGCGACCCGGGACAGGGGGCCACCGGGGAGCTGTTTTTT.

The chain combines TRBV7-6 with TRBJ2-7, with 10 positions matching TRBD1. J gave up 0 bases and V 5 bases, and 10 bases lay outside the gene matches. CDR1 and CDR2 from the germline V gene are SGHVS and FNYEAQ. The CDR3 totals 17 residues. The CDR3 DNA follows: TGTGCCAGCAGCCCAGTGGGAGGGACAGGGGTCTCCTACGAGCAGTACTTC. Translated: CASSPVGGTGVSYEQYF.

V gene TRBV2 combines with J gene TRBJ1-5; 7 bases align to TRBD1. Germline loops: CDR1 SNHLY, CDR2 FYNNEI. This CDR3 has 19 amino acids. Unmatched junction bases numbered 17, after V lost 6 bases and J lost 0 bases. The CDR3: CASRGIKTGWLYSNQPQHF. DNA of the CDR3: TGTGCCAGCAGGGGGATCAAGACAGGGTGGCTATATAGCAATCAGCCCCAGCATTTT.

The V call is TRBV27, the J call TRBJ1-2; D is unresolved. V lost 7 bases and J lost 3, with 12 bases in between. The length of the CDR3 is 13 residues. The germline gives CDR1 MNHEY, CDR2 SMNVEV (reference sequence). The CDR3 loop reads CASTAGPYYGYTF. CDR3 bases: TGTGCCAGCACTGCAGGCCCGTACTATGGCTACACCTTC.

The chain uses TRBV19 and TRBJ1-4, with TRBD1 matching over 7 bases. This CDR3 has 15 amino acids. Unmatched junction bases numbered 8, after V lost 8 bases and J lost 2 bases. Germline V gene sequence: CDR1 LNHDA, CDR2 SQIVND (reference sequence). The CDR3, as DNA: TGTGCCAGTTCACAGGGGAAGGGCACTAATGAAAAACTGTTTTTT. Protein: CASSQGKGTNEKLFF.

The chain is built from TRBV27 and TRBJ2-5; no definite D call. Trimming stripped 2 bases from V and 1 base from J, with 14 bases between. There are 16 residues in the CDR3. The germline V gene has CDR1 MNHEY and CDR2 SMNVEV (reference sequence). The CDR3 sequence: CASSLPHPSGQETQYF. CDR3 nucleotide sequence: TGTGCCAGCAGTTTACCACACCCGTCAGGCCAAGAGACCCAGTACTTC.

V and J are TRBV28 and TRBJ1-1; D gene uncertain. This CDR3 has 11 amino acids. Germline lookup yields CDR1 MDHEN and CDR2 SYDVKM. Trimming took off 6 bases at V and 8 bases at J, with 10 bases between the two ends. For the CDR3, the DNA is TGTGCCAGCAGCATCTCGGCCGAAGCTTTCTTT. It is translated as CASSISAEAFF.

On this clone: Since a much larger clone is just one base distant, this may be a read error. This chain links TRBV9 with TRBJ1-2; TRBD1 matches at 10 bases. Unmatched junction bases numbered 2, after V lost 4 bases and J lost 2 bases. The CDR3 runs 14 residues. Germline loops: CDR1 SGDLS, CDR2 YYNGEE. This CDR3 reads CASSSGQGNYGYTF. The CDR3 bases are TGTGCCAGCAGCTCGGGACAGGGGAACTATGGCTACACCTTC.

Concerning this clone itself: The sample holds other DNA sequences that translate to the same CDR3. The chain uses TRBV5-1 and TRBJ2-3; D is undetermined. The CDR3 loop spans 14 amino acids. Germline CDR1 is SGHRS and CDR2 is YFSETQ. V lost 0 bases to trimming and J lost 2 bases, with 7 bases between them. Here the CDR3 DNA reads TGCGCCAGCAGCTTGGAGGGAACCACAGATACGCAGTATTTT. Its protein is CASSLEGTTDTQYF.

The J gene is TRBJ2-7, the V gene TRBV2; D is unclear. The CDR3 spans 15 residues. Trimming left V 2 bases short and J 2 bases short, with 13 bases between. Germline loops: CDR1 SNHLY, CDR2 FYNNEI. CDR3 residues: CASSERVQPAYEQYF. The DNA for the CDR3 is TGTGCCAGCAGTGAAAGGGTCCAGCCCGCCTACGAGCAGTACTTC.

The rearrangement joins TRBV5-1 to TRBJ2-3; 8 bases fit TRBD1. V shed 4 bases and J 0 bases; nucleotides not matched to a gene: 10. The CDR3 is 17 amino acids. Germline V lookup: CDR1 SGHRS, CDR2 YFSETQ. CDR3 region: CASSAHGQGTSTDTQYF. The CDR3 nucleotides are TGCGCCAGCAGCGCCCATGGACAGGGTACTAGCACAGATACGCAGTATTTT.

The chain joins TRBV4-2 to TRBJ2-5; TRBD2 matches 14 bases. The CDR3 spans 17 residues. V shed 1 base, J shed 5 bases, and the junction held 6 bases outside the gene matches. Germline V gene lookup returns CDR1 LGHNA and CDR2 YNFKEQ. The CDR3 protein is CASSQGGLAGVYETQYF. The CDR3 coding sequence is TGTGCCAGCAGCCAAGGGGGACTAGCGGGAGTCTACGAGACCCAGTACTTC.

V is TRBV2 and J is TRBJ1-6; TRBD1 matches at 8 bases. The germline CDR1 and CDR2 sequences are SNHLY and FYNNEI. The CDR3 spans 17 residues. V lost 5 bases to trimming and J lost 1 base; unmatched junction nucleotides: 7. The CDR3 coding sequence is TGTGCCAGCAGTCCAGGACAGGGAAGATCCTATAATTCACCCCTCCACTTT. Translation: CASSPGQGRSYNSPLHF. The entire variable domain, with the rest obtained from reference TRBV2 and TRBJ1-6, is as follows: EPEVTQTPSHQVTQMGQEVILRCVPISNHLYFYWYRQILGQKVEFLVSFYNNEISEKSEIFDDQFSVERPDGSNFTLKIRSTKLEDSAMYFCASSPGQGRSYNSPLHFGNGTRLTVT.

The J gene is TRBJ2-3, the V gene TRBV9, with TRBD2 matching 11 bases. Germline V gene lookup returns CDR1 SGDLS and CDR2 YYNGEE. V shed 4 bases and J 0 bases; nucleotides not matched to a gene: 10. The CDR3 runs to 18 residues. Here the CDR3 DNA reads TGTGCCAGCAGCCGGTCCGAAGGGACTAGCGGTAGCACAGATACGCAGTATTTT. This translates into CASSRSEGTSGSTDTQYF.

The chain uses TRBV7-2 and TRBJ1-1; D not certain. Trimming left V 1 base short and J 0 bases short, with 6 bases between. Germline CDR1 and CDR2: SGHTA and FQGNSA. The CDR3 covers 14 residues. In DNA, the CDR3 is TGTGCCAGCAGCTTAGTCGCAGTGAACACTGAAGCTTTCTTT. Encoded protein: CASSLVAVNTEAFF.

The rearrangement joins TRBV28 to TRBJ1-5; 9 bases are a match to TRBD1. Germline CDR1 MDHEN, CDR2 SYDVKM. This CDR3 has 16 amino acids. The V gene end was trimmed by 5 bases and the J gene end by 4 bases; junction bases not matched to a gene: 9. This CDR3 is CASSNYRDRVNQPQHF. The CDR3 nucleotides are TGTGCCAGCAGTAACTATCGGGACAGGGTTAATCAGCCCCAGCATTTT.

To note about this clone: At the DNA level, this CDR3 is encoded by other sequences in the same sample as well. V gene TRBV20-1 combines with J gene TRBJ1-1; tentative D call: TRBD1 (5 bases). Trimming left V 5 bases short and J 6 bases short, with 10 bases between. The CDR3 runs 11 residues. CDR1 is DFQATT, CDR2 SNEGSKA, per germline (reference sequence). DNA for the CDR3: TGCAGTGCTTCGCAGGGCCCTGAAGCTTTCTTT. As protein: CSASQGPEAFF.

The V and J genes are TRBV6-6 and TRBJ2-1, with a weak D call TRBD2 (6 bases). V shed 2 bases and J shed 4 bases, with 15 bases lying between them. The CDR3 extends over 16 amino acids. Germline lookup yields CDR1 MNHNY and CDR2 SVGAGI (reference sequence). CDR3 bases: TGTGCCAGCAGTTACATCCGGGACTTCACTTACAATGAGCAGTTCTTC. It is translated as CASSYIRDFTYNEQFF.

The CDR3 sequence: CASSFRQTSYEQYF. CDR3 coding DNA: TGTGCCAGCAGTTTCCGACAGACGTCCTACGAGCAGTACTTC. This rearrangement joins TRBV27 to TRBJ2-7; D may be TRBD1 (5 bases). With 3 bases removed from V and 1 base from J, the gap between germline ends came to 10 bases. This CDR3 region has 14 residues. Germline CDR1 and CDR2: MNHEY and SMNVEV (reference sequence).